One sample yielded the 13 T cell receptor beta chains listed below, sequenced in a study of blood T cell repertoires in COVID-19. This table comes from immunoSEQ multiplex PCR, and its TCRdb copy is limited to in-frame clones, with some not included. The table lists around 130,000 clones, about 85% of them singletons, with roughly 10% in the top ten. Sequencing was done on a sample of peripheral blood. The receptors derive from a middle-aged man with active or convalescent COVID-19.

The rearrangement links TRBV6-1 to TRBJ1-5; 7 bases match TRBD1. The CDR3 spans 17 residues. Germline CDR1 reads MNHNS; CDR2 reads SASEGT. V shed 2 bases, J shed 7 bases, and the junction held 14 bases outside the gene matches. The CDR3 here is CASSEQAGGGLGQPQHF. The CDR3 bases are TGTGCCAGCAGTGAACAGGCAGGGGGTGGGTTGGGGCAGCCCCAGCATTTT.

This clone appeared a few times. The genes are TRBV2 and TRBJ1-2; weak D call: TRBD1 (5 bases). Trimming removed 4 bases from V and 7 bases from J, with 16 bases in between. The CDR3 totals 14 residues. Germline CDR1 is SNHLY and CDR2 is FYNNEI. This CDR3 is CASSAERAGGGYTF. Here the CDR3 DNA reads TGTGCCAGCAGTGCTGAACGAGCGGGGGGTGGCTACACCTTC. The entire variable domain, with the rest obtained from reference TRBV2 and TRBJ1-2, is as follows: EPEVTQTPSHQVTQMGQEVILRCVPISNHLYFYWYRQILGQKVEFLVSFYNNEISEKSEIFDDQFSVERPDGSNFTLKIRSTKLEDSAMYFCASSAERAGGGYTFGSGTRLTVV.

The chain combines TRBV18 with TRBJ1-1; 8 nucleotides match TRBD1. In germline, CDR1 is KGHSH, CDR2 LQKENI. The length of the CDR3 is 14 residues. Trimming took 4 bases from V and 5 from J; bases not matched to a gene: 6. CDR3 sequence: CASSLWDRRTEAFF. In nucleotides, the CDR3 is TGTGCCAGCTCACTTTGGGACAGGAGGACTGAAGCTTTCTTT.

The rearrangement uses TRBV10-2 and TRBJ2-7; 11 bases are shared with TRBD2. The CDR3 runs 15 residues. In germline, CDR1 is WSHSY, CDR2 SAAADI. The V gene end was trimmed by 2 bases and the J gene end by 3 bases; junction bases not matched to a gene: 3. Here the CDR3 reads CASSEPGLADYEQYF. DNA of the CDR3: TGCGCCAGCAGTGAGCCGGGACTAGCGGACTACGAGCAGTACTTC.

The chain carries TRBV29-1 and TRBJ2-3, with D unresolved. Trimming took off 5 bases at V and 4 bases at J, with 7 bases between the two ends. Germline V gives CDR1 SQVTM, CDR2 ANQGSEA. This CDR3 region has 11 residues. The CDR3 DNA reads TGCAGCGTTCGGTTGGCAGATACGCAGTATTTT. It translates to CSVRLADTQYF.

The chain employs TRBV3-1 (or the pseudogene TRBV3-2) and TRBJ1-1; D gene ambiguous. Germline-derived CDR1 and CDR2 are LGHDT and YNNKEL (reference sequence). The CDR3 extends over 14 amino acids. V lost 0 bases, J lost 2 bases, and 7 bases lay in between. CDR3 sequence (DNA): TGTGCCAGCAGCCAAGAATTTCCAAACACTGAAGCTTTCTTT. This encodes CASSQEFPNTEAFF.

V usage is TRBV6-5 and J usage is TRBJ2-5; 10 bases are shared with TRBD2. The CDR3 loop spans 14 amino acids. Germline values: CDR1 MNHEY, CDR2 SVGAGI. After removal of 6 bases from V and 4 bases from J, the junction contained 5 bases not matched to a gene. As DNA, the CDR3 is TGTGCCAGCAGCAGCGGGGGGGCGGGAGAGACCCAGTACTTC. This encodes CASSSGGAGETQYF.

The chain recombines TRBV5-6 with TRBJ1-6, with D possibly TRBD1 on 6 matching bases. Trimming removed 5 bases from V and 8 bases from J, with 14 bases in between. Looked up from germline, CDR1 is SGHDT and CDR2 is YYEEEE. This CDR3 has 14 residues. The CDR3: CASSYRVIDSPLHF. The CDR3 DNA reads TGTGCCAGCAGTTACAGGGTAATAGATTCACCCCTCCACTTT.

V gene TRBV18 combines with J gene TRBJ1-1; no definite D call. Germline CDR1 KGHSH, CDR2 LQKENI. V lost 4 bases, J lost 0 bases, and 6 bases lay in between. The CDR3 is 13 amino acids. The CDR3 loop is CASSLNMNTEAFF. In DNA, the CDR3 is TGTGCCAGCTCACTGAACATGAACACTGAAGCTTTCTTT.

This rearrangement joins TRBV7-8 to TRBJ1-4; D is unclear. With 1 base removed from V and 8 bases from J, the gap between germline ends came to 14 bases. The CDR3 runs 15 residues. CDR1 is SGHVS, CDR2 FQNEAQ, per germline. In DNA form, the CDR3 reads TGTGCCAGCAGCTTAGGGACGGGGTTAAGGGAAAAACTGTTTTTT. Residues: CASSLGTGLREKLFF.

This chain connects TRBV5-1 to TRBJ2-5; a possible D gene is TRBD1 (5 bases). The CDR3 is made up of 15 amino acids. V lost 0 bases to trimming and J lost 5 bases, with 14 bases between them. Germline values: CDR1 SGHRS, CDR2 YFSETQ. CDR3 region: CASSLASHSGETQYF. The CDR3 coding sequence is TGCGCCAGCAGCTTGGCCAGTCACTCAGGGGAGACCCAGTACTTC. The entire variable domain, with the rest obtained from reference TRBV5-1 and TRBJ2-5, is as follows: KAGVTQTPRYLIKTRGQQVTLSCSPISGHRSVSWYQQTPGQGLQFLFEYFSETQRNKGNFPGRFSGRQFSNSRSEMNVSTLELGDSALYLCASSLASHSGETQYFGPGTRLLVL.

This clone has a single count. The chain joins TRBV5-5 to TRBJ1-6; possibly TRBD1 for D (6 bases). Germline V lookup: CDR1 SGHKS, CDR2 YYEKEE (reference sequence). V was shortened by 5 bases and J by 6 bases, with 18 bases between the two germline ends. The CDR3 is 16 amino acids. The CDR3 coding sequence is TGTGCCAGCAGTTCTACAGGGAATGGACTTAATTCACCCCTCCACTTT. Amino acids: CASSSTGNGLNSPLHF. The whole variable domain, filled in from reference TRBV5-5 and TRBJ1-6, reads DAGVTQSPTHLIKTRGQQVTLRCSPISGHKSVSWYQQVLGQGPQFIFQYYEKEERGRGNFPDRFSARQFPNYSSELNVNALLLGDSALYLCASSSTGNGLNSPLHFGNGTRLTVT.

The chain employs TRBV4-3 and TRBJ1-2; D is ambiguous. Trimming pared 4 bases from V and 1 base from J, leaving 10 bases between. CDR1 is LGHNA and CDR2 is YSLEER in the germline V gene. The CDR3 sequence is 14 residues long. CDR3 nucleotides: TGCGCCAGCAGCCCGGGTCAATATAACTATGGCTACACCTTC. This gives the protein CASSPGQYNYGYTF.